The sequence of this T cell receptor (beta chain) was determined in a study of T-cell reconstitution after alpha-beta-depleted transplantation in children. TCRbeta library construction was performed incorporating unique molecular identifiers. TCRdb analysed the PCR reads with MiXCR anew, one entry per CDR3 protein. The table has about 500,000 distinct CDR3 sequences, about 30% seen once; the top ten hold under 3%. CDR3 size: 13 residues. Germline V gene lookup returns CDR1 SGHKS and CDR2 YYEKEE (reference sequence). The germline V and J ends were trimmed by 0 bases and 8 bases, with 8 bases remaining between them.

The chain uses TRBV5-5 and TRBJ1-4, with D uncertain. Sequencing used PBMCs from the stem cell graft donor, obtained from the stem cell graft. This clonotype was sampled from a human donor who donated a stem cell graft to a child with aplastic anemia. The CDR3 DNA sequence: TGTGCCAGCAGCTTGGAGTGGAACGAAAAACTGTTTTTT. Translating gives CASSLEWNEKLFF. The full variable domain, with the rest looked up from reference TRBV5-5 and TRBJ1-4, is DAGVTQSPTHLIKTRGQQVTLRCSPISGHKSVSWYQQVLGQGPQFIFQYYEKEERGRGNFPDRFSARQFPNYSSELNVNALLLGDSALYLCASSLEWNEKLFFGSGTQLSVL.